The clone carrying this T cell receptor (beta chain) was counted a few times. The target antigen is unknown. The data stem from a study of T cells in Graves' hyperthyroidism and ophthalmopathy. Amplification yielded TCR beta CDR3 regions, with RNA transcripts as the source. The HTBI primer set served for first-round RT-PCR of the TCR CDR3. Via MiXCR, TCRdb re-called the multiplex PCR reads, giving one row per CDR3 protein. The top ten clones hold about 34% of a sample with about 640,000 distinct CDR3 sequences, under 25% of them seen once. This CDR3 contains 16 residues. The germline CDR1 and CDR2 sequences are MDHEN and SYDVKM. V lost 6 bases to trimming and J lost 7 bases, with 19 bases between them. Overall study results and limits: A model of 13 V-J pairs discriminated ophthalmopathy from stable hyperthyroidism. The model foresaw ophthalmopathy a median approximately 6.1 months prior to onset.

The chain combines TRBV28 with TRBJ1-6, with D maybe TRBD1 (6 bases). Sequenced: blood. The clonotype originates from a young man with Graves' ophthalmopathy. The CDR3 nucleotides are TGTGCCAGCAGAACGGATTTCGGGGGCGTAAATTCACCCCTCCACTTT. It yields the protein CASRTDFGGVNSPLHF.